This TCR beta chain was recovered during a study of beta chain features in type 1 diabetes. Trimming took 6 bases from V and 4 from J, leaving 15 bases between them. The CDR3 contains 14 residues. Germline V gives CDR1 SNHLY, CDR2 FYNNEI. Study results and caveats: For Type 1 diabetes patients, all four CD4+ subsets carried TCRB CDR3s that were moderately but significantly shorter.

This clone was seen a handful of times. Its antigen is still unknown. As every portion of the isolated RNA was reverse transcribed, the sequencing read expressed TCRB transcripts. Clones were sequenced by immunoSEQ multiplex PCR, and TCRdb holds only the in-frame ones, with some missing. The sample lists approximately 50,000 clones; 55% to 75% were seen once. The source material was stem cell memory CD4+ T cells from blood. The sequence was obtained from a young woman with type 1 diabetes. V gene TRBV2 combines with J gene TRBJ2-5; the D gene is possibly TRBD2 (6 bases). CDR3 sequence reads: CASSATFGGETQYF. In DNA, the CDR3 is TGTGCCAGCAGCGCGACATTCGGGGGAGAGACCCAGTACTTC. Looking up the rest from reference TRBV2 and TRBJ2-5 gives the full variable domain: EPEVTQTPSHQVTQMGQEVILRCVPISNHLYFYWYRQILGQKVEFLVSFYNNEISEKSEIFDDQFSVERPDGSNFTLKIRSTKLEDSAMYFCASSATFGGETQYFGPGTRLLVL.